This TCR beta chain was identified during a study of blood T cell repertoires in COVID-19. After removal of 4 bases from V and 0 bases from J, the junction contained 8 bases not matched to a gene. Germline CDR1 reads LNHDA; CDR2 reads SQIVND (reference sequence). CDR3 length: 16 amino acids. In the authors' workflow: Amplification with reference gene primers provided the estimates of nucleated cell counts. Data came from immunoSEQ multiplex PCR; TCRdb stores just in-frame clones and leaves some out. D and trimming come from the DNA, and the V and J calls and clone size come from that table. This sample has around 70,000 clones; approximately 81% occur once, and the top ten carry approximately 5%.

Source material: peripheral blood. This TCR was recovered from an elderly woman with active or convalescent COVID-19. The chain employs TRBV19 and TRBJ1-1; 7 nucleotides line up with TRBD1. CDR3 residues: CASSKRGTVLNTEAFF. Here the CDR3 DNA reads TGTGCCAGTAGTAAGAGGGGGACAGTTTTGAACACTGAAGCTTTCTTT.